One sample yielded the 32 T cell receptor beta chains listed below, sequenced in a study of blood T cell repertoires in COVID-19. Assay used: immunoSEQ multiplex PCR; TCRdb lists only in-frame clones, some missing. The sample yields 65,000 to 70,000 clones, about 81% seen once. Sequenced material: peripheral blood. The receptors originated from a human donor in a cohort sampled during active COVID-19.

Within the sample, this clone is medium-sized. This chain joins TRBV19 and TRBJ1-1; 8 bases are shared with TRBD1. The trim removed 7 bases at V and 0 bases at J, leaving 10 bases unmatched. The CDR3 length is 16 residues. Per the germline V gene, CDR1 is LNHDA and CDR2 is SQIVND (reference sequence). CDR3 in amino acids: CASTQPWTGMNTEAFF. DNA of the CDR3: TGTGCCAGTACCCAGCCATGGACAGGGATGAACACTGAAGCTTTCTTT. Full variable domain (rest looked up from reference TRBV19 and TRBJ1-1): DGGITQSPKYLFRKEGQNVTLSCEQNLNHDAMYWYRQDPGQGLRLIYYSQIVNDFQKGDIAEGYSVSREKKESFPLTVTSAQKNPTAFYLCASTQPWTGMNTEAFFGQGTRLTVV.

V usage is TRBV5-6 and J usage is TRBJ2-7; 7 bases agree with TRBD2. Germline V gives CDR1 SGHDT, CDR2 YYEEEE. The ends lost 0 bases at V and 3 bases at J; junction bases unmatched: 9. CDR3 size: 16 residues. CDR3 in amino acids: CASSLEGGLGIYEQYF. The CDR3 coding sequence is TGTGCCAGCAGCTTGGAGGGTGGACTAGGGATCTACGAGCAGTACTTC.

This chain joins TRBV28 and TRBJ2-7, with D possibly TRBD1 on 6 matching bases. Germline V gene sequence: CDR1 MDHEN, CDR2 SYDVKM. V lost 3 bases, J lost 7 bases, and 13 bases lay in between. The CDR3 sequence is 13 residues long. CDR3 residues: CASSLRTVEEQYF. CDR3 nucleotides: TGTGCCAGCAGTTTGAGGACAGTCGAGGAGCAGTACTTC.

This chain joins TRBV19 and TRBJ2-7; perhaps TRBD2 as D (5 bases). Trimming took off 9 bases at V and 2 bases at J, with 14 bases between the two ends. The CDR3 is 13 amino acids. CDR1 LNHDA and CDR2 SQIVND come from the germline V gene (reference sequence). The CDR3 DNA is TGTGCCAGCCAACCAAGCGGCCCCTACGAGCAGTACTTC. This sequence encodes CASQPSGPYEQYF.

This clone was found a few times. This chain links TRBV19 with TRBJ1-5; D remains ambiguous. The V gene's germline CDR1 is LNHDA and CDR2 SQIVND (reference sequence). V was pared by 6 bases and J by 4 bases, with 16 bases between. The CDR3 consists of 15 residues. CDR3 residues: CASSGGPRKNQPQHF. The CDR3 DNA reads TGTGCCAGTAGCGGAGGGCCGCGAAAAAATCAGCCCCAGCATTTT.

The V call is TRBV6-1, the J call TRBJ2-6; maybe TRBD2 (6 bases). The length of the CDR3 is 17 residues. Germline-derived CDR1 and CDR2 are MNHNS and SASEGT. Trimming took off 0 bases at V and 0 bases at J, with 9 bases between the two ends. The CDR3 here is CASSEASGYSGANVLTF. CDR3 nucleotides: TGTGCCAGCAGTGAAGCAAGCGGGTACTCTGGGGCCAACGTCCTGACTTTC.

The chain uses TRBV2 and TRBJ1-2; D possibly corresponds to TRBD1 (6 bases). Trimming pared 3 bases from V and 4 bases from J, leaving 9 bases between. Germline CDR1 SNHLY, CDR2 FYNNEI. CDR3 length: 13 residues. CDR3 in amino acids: CASSEGAGYGYTF. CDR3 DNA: TGTGCCAGCAGTGAGGGGGCAGGCTATGGCTACACCTTC.

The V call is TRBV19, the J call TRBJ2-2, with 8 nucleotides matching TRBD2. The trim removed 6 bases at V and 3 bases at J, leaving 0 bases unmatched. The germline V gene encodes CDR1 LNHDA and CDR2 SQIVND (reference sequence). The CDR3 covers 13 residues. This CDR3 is CASSGRDTGELFF. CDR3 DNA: TGTGCCAGTAGCGGGAGGGACACCGGGGAGCTGTTTTTT.

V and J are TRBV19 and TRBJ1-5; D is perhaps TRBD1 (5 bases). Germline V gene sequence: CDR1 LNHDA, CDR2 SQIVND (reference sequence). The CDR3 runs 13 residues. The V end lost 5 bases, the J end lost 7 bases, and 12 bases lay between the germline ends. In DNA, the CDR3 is TGTGCCAGTAGTGGGGGGGGGTGGCAGCCCCAGCATTTT. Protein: CASSGGGWQPQHF.

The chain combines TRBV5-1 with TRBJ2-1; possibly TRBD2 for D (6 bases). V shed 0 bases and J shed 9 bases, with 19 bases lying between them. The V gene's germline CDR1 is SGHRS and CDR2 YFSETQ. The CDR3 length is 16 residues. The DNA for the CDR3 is TGCGCCAGCAGCTTGGCCACGTCTTGGCGGGATTCTGAGCAGTTCTTC. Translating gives CASSLATSWRDSEQFF.

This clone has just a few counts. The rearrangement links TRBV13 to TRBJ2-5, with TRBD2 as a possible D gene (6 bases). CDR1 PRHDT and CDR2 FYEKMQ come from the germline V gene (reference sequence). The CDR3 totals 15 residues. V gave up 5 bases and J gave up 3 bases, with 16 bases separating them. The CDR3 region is CASSVRGGAKETQYF. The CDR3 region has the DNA TGTGCCAGCAGCGTGCGCGGCGGGGCTAAAGAGACCCAGTACTTC. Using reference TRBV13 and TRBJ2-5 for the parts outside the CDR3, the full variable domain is AAGVIQSPRHLIKEKRETATLKCYPIPRHDTVYWYQQGPGQDPQFLISFYEKMQSDKGSIPDRFSAQQFSDYHSELNMSSLELGDSALYFCASSVRGGAKETQYFGPGTRLLVL.

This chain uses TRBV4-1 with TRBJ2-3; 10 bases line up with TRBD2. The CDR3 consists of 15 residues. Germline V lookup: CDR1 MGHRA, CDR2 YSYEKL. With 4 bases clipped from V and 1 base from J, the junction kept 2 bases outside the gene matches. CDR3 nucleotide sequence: TGCGCCAGCAGCCCAGGGACTAGCGGCACAGATACGCAGTATTTT. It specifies CASSPGTSGTDTQYF.

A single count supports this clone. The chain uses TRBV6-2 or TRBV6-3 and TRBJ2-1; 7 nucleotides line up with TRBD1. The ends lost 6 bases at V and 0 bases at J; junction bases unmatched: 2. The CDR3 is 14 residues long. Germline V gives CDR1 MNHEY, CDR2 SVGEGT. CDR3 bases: TGTGCCAGCAGCCGGGACAGCTCCTACAATGAGCAGTTCTTC. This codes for CASSRDSSYNEQFF.

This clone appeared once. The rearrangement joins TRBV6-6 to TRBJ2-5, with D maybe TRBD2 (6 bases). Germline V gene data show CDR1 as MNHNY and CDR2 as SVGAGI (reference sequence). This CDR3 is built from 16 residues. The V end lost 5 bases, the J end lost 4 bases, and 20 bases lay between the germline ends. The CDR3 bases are TGTGCCAGCAGTCCCGGTGGAGGGCGGAGGGGAGAGACCCAGTACTTC. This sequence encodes CASSPGGGRRGETQYF.

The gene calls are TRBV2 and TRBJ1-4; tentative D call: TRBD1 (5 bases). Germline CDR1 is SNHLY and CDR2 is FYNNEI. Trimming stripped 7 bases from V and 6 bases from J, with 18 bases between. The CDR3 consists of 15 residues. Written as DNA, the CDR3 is TGTGCCAGCACGAAGGAATGGGGGGTGGATGAAAAACTGTTTTTT. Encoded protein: CASTKEWGVDEKLFF.

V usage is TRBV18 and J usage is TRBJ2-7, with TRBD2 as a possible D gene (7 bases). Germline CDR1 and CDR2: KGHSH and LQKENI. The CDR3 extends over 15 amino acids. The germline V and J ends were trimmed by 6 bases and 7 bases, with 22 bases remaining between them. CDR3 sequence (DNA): TGTGCCAGCTCCGAGCTAGCGGTCGGAGGGGGGGAGCAGTACTTC. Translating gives CASSELAVGGGEQYF.

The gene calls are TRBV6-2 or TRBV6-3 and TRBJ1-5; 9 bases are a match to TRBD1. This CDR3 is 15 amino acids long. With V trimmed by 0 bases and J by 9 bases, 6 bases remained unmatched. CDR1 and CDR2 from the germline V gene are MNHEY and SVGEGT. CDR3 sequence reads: CASSYSADRGRPQHF. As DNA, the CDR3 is TGTGCCAGCAGTTACTCGGCGGACAGGGGACGGCCCCAGCATTTT.

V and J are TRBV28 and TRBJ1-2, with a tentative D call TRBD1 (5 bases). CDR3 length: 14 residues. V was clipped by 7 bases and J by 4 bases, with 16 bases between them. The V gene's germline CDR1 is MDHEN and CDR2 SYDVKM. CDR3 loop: CASNQFRVSYGYTF. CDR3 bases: TGTGCCAGCAACCAGTTCAGGGTTTCCTATGGCTACACCTTC.

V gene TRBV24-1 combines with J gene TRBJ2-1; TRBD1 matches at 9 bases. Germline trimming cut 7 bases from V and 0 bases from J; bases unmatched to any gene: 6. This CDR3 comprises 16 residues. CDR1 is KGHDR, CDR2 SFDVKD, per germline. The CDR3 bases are TGTGCCACCAGGGGGACAGGGCCAGGCTCCTACAATGAGCAGTTCTTC. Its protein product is CATRGTGPGSYNEQFF.

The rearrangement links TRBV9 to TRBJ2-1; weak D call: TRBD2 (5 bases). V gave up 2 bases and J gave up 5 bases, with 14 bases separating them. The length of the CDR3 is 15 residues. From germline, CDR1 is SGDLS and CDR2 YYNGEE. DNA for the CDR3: TGTGCCAGCAGCGTTGAGGGAAGGTGGGACAATGAGCAGTTCTTC. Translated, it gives CASSVEGRWDNEQFF. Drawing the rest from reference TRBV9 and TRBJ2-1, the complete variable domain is DSGVTQTPKHLITATGQRVTLRCSPRSGDLSVYWYQQSLDQGLQFLIQYYNGEERAKGNILERFSAQQFPDLHSELNLSSLELGDSALYFCASSVEGRWDNEQFFGPGTRLTVL.

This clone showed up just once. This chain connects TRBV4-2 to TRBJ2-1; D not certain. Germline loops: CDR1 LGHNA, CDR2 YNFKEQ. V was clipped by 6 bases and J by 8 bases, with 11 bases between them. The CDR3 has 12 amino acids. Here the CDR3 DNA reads TGTGCCAGCAGGGCATTCGGAGATGAGCAGTTCTTC. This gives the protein CASRAFGDEQFF.

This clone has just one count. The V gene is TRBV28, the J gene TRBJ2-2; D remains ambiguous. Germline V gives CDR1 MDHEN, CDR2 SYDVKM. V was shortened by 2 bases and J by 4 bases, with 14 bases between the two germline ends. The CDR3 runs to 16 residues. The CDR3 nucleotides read TGTGCCAGCAGTTTAACCTGGCGGAACTTCACCGGGGAGCTGTTTTTT. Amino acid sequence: CASSLTWRNFTGELFF. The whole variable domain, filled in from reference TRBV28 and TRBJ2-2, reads DVKVTQSSRYLVKRTGEKVFLECVQDMDHENMFWYRQDPGLGLRLIYFSYDVKMKEKGDIPEGYSVSREKKERFSLILESASTNQTSMYLCASSLTWRNFTGELFFGEGSRLTVL.

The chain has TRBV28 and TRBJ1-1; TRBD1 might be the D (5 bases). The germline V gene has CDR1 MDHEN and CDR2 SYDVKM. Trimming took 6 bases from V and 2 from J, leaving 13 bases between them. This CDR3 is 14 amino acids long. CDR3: CASSAGYDNTEAFF. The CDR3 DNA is TGTGCCAGCAGCGCAGGGTACGACAACACTGAAGCTTTCTTT. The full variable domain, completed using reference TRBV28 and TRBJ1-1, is DVKVTQSSRYLVKRTGEKVFLECVQDMDHENMFWYRQDPGLGLRLIYFSYDVKMKEKGDIPEGYSVSREKKERFSLILESASTNQTSMYLCASSAGYDNTEAFFGQGTRLTVV.

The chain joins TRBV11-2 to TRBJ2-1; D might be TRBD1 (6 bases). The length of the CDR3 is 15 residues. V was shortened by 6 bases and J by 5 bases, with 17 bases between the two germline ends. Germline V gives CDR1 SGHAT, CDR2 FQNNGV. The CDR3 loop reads CASSSLTGKHNEQFF. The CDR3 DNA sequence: TGTGCCAGCAGTTCTCTAACAGGGAAACACAATGAGCAGTTCTTC.

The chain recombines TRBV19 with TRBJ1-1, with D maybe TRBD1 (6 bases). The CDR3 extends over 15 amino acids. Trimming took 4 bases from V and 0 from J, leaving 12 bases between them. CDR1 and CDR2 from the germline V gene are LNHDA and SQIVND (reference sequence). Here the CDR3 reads CASSTGQSMNTEAFF. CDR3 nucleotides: TGTGCCAGTAGTACCGGACAGTCGATGAACACTGAAGCTTTCTTT.

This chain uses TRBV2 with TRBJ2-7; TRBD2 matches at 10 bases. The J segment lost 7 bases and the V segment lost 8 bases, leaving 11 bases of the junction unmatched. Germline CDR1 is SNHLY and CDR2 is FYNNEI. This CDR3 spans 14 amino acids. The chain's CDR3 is CASLKREGPEEQYF. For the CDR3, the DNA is TGTGCCAGCCTCAAGCGGGAGGGCCCCGAAGAGCAGTACTTC. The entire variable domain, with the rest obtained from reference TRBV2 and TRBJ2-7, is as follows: EPEVTQTPSHQVTQMGQEVILRCVPISNHLYFYWYRQILGQKVEFLVSFYNNEISEKSEIFDDQFSVERPDGSNFTLKIRSTKLEDSAMYFCASLKREGPEEQYFGPGTRLTVT.

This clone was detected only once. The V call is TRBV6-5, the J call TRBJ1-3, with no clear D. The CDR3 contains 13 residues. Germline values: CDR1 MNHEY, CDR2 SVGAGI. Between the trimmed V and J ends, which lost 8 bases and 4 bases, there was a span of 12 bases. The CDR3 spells CASRSHQGNTIYF. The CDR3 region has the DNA TGTGCCAGCCGGAGCCATCAGGGAAACACCATATATTTT.

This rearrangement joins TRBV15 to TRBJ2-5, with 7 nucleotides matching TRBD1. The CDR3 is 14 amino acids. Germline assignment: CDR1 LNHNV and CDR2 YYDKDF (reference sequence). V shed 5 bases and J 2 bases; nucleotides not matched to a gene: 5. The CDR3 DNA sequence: TGTGCCACCAGCCAGACAGGGCTACAAGAGACCCAGTACTTC. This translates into CATSQTGLQETQYF.

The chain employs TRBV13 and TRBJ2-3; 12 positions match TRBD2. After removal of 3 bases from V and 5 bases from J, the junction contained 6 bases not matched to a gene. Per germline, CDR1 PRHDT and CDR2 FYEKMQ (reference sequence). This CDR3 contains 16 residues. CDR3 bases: TGTGCCAGCAGCTTGAGACTAGCGGGGGTATTAGATACGCAGTATTTT. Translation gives CASSLRLAGVLDTQYF.

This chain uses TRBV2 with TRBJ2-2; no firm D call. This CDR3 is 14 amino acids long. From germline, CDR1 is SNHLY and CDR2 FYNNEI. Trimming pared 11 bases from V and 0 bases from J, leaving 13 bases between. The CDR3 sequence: CASRVSANTGELFF. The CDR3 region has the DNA TGTGCCTCCCGTGTGTCAGCGAACACCGGGGAGCTGTTTTTT.

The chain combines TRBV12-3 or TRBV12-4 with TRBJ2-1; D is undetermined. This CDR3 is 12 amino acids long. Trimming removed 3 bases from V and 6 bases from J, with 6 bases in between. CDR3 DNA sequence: TGTGCCAGCAGTTTTCCCCGCAATGAGCAGTTCTTC. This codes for CASSFPRNEQFF.

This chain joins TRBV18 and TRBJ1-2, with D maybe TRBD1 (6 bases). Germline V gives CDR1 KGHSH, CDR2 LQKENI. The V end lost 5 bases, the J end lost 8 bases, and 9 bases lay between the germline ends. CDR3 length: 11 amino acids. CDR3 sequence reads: CASSNRDGYTF. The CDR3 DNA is TGTGCCAGCTCAAACAGGGACGGCTACACCTTC.